This T cell receptor beta chain was recorded in a study of blood T cell repertoires in COVID-19. The wider study: Material from acute and convalescent COVID-19 was sourced from the United States, Italy and Spain. T cells, B-cell-depleted T cells, or PBMCs supplied cDNA or gDNA.

The CDR3 runs 15 residues. Trimming cost V 5 bases and J 4 bases, with 18 bases left between them. Germline V gives CDR1 LNHDA, CDR2 SQIVND (reference sequence). In the authors' workflow: For nucleated cells, counts were estimated from reference gene primer amplification. Profiled with immunoSEQ multiplex PCR; TCRdb holds only in-frame clones, not every one. The V and J calls and clone size come from that table; D and trimming were worked out from the DNA. The table lists roughly 150,000 clones, 65% to 85% of them singletons. The V gene is TRBV19, the J gene TRBJ2-7; D is possibly TRBD2 (8 bases). The clonotype comes from a man aged 65 to 79 who had been exposed to COVID-19. Sequencing was done on a sample of PBMCs or T cells enriched from blood (not recorded which). The CDR3 DNA is TGTGCCAGTAGTCCCGGGAGGGGGCTTTTGTACGAGCAGTACTTC. Residues: CASSPGRGLLYEQYF.